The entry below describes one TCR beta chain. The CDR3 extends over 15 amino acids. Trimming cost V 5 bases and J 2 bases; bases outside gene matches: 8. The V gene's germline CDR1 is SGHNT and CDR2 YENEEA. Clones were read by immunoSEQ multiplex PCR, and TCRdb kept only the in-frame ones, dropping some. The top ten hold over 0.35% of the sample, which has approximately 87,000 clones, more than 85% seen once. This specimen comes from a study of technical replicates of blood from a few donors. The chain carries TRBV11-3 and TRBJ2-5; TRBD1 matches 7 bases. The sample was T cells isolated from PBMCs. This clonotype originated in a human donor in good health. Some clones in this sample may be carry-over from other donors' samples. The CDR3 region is CASSPSGTVQETQYF. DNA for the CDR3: TGTGCCAGCAGCCCCTCCGGGACAGTTCAAGAGACCCAGTACTTC.